One and the same sample provided the 27 T cell receptor beta chains below, sequenced in a study of CD8+ T cells in alopecia areata listed by TCRdb under 2018. To prepare the library, the immunoSEQ multiplex PCR assay was applied. For TCR sequencing, RNA was extracted from every sample and reverse transcribed into cDNA to serve as template. TCRdb provides this immuneACCESS table in a form limited to in-frame rearrangements. Some clones are lacking; in checked studies, under half of them reflect an unresolved V gene, and why the rest are absent is not known. With approximately 5,400 clones recorded, this sample contains no clone counted only once. The ten top clones hold around 28% of the sample. The label giving this sample's time point can be read as: mouse skin 6 weeks after grafting, around onset of hair loss. The source was skin, collected at week 6. These receptors were collected from a C3H/HeJ mouse with alopecia areata. Mice of this strain bear MHC haplotype H2-k.

A note on this clone: Gene names and germline match the mouse. The read terminates 4 residues ahead of where the CDR3 ends, so the germline J gene completes it. J is TRBJ2-5 and V is TRBV1, with D unclear. The CDR3 sequence is 14 residues long. Germline V gene sequence: CDR1 NSQYPW, CDR2 LRSPGD (reference sequence). CDR3 bases read: TGCACCTGCAGTGCAGATCAGACAAAAGAC. Protein sequence: CTCSADQTKD. The complete CDR3 protein is CTCSADQTKDTQYF.

Comment on this clone: Gene labels here are mouse ones. The sequenced part of the CDR3 DNA is TGTGCCAGCAGCCAAGATTATGGGGGAGAC. Protein product: CASSQDYGGD. The complete CDR3 reads CASSQDYGGDTQYF. The genes are TRBV5 and TRBJ2-5, with D possibly TRBD2 on 6 matching bases. The read ends 4 residues before the CDR3 terminus; that terminus is restored from the germline J gene. This CDR3 region has 14 residues. Germline lookup yields CDR1 LGHNA and CDR2 YNLKQL (reference sequence).

About this clone itself: Gene names refer to mouse genes. The sequence runs out 4 residues before the end of the CDR3; the remainder is reconstructed from the germline J gene. The same CDR3 also results from other DNA sequences found in this sample. The chain is built from TRBV1 and TRBJ1-1; 10 bases map to TRBD1. The CDR3 has 14 amino acids. V lost 4 bases to trimming and J lost 1 base; unmatched junction nucleotides: 0. The germline gives CDR1 NSQYPW, CDR2 LRSPGD (reference sequence). Partial CDR3 DNA: TGCACCTGCAGTGGGGACAGGGGAAACACA. Amino acid sequence: CTCSGDRGNT. The full CDR3 reads CTCSGDRGNTEVFF.

Concerning this clone itself: Here the gene names and germline are mouse. Sequencing ends 4 residues short of the CDR3 end; the germline J gene provides the rest. The chain carries TRBV13-2 and TRBJ2-7, with D possibly matching TRBD2 (6 bases). CDR1 and CDR2 from the germline V gene are NNHNN and SYGAGS (reference sequence). This CDR3 has 14 residues. Deletions cut 0 bases from V and 3 bases from J, with 10 bases between. The CDR3 reads CASGDARGDYEQYF. CDR3 DNA, as far as it was read: TGTGCCAGCGGTGATGCACGGGGGGACTAT.

Note on this clone: Gene and germline names: mouse. The sequence runs out 4 residues before the end of the CDR3; the remainder is reconstructed from the germline J gene. This chain connects TRBV5 to TRBJ2-1; 7 bases are shared with TRBD1. After removal of 4 bases from V and 1 base from J, the junction contained 10 bases not matched to a gene. CDR3 size: 17 residues. The germline V gene has CDR1 LGHNA and CDR2 YNLKQL (reference sequence). CDR3 DNA (partial): TGTGCCAGCAGCCTAGGGAGACAGGGCCTCAACTATGCT. This encodes CASSLGRQGLNYA. The CDR3 in full is CASSLGRQGLNYAEQFF.

This clone was recorded at least ten times. Germline and genes: mouse. Read data end 4 residues before the CDR3 end; the end is taken from the germline J gene. The rearrangement links TRBV5 to TRBJ2-1; maybe TRBD1 (6 bases). The V end was cut by 4 bases, the J end by 1 base, with 14 bases between. The germline V gene has CDR1 LGHNA and CDR2 YNLKQL (reference sequence). This CDR3 has 16 amino acids. The chain's CDR3 is CASSPPRGGNYAEQFF. The DNA read from the CDR3 is TGTGCCAGCAGCCCACCCAGGGGTGGGAACTATGCT.

By share, this clone ranks as large. Genes here carry mouse names. The read is 4 residues too short to cover the CDR3 end, so that end is filled in from the germline J gene. The chain joins TRBV13-3 to TRBJ2-1, with 7 positions matching TRBD1. The CDR3 covers 14 residues. Germline V gene data show CDR1 as NNHDY and CDR2 as SYVADS. The V segment lost 5 bases and the J segment 2 bases; nucleotides outside the gene matches: 4. The CDR3 protein is CASRQGRDYAEQFF. CDR3 bases read: TGTGCCAGCAGACAGGGGAGGGACTATGCT.

This clone has a handful of counts. Gene names denote mouse genes. The read comes to an end 4 residues before the CDR3 does, leaving the germline J gene to fill in the end. The chain employs TRBV13-1 and TRBJ2-3; possible D gene TRBD1, 7 bases. V gave up 5 bases and J gave up 3 bases, with 10 bases separating them. The CDR3 has 13 amino acids. CDR1 and CDR2 (germline): NSHNY, SYGAGN. The CDR3 region is CASRGGWAETLYF. The CDR3 DNA, read in part, is TGTGCCAGCAGAGGGGGCTGGGCAGAA.

Concerning this clone itself: The genes and germline here are from mouse. The CDR3 end falls 4 residues outside the read, so it is completed with the germline J gene. The V and J genes are TRBV14 and TRBJ2-4, with TRBD2 matching 9 bases. The germline V gene encodes CDR1 SGHDT and CDR2 FRDEAV. The CDR3 has 15 amino acids. The trim removed 5 bases at V and 0 bases at J, leaving 4 bases unmatched. The CDR3 reads CASRRLGDSQNTLYF. The part of the CDR3 DNA that was read is TGTGCCAGCAGGAGACTGGGGGATAGTCAAAAC.

A note on this clone: All gene names here are mouse names. The read ends 4 residues before the CDR3 terminus; that terminus is restored from the germline J gene. The chain employs TRBV5 and TRBJ2-5, with 10 positions matching TRBD1. With V trimmed by 4 bases and J by 2 bases, 0 bases remained unmatched. From germline, CDR1 is LGHNA and CDR2 YNLKQL (reference sequence). The CDR3 extends over 14 amino acids. The covered CDR3 bases are TGTGCCAGCAGCCGACAGGGGGCCCAAGAC. Translation gives CASSRQGAQD. The CDR3, in full, reads CASSRQGAQDTQYF.

With regard to this clone: The germline and genes are mouse ones. From the germline J gene comes the end of the CDR3, since the read stops 4 residues before it. This rearrangement joins TRBV14 to TRBJ1-1; D remains unclear. Germline V gene data show CDR1 as SGHDT and CDR2 as FRDEAV. This CDR3 region has 12 residues. V was shortened by 2 bases and J by 1 base, with 3 bases between the two germline ends. CDR3 sequence reads: CASSLQNTEVFF. The CDR3 bases that were read are TGTGCCAGCAGTTTACAAAACACA.

Only a few counts were recorded for this clone. The gene names given are mouse names. The CDR3 loop is CASSPQRERLFF. Incomplete CDR3 DNA: TGTGCTAGCAGTCCCCAGCGCGAA. The chain combines TRBV29 with TRBJ1-4; no firm D call. The DNA ends 4 residues before the CDR3 does, and the rest of the CDR3 is filled in from the germline J gene. CDR1 is MSHET and CDR2 is SYDVDS in the germline V gene. The CDR3 has 12 amino acids.

As to this clone: Gene names and germline match the mouse. Read coverage stops 4 residues before the CDR3 terminus; the germline J gene supplies the remainder. The chain links TRBV14 to TRBJ2-7; D is ambiguous. Trimming took 0 bases from V and 0 from J, leaving 4 bases between them. CDR3 length: 13 residues. CDR1 is SGHDT and CDR2 is FRDEAV in the germline V gene. Partial CDR3 DNA: TGTGCCAGCAGTTTCTTGGTCTCCTAT. Translated, it gives CASSFLVSY. In full, the CDR3 is CASSFLVSYEQYF.

As to this clone: Gene names follow the mouse nomenclature. The read gets to within 4 residues of the CDR3 end, and the germline J gene fills in the rest. The chain couples TRBV13-3 to TRBJ2-1; TRBD2 matches 11 bases. The CDR3 contains 14 residues. Trimming cost V 3 bases and J 4 bases; bases outside gene matches: 0. Per the germline V gene, CDR1 is NNHDY and CDR2 is SYVADS. Partial CDR3 DNA: TGTGCCAGCAGTGGGGACTGGGGGTATGCT. Translation gives CASSGDWGYA. The whole CDR3 reads CASSGDWGYAEQFF.

This clone was detected many times. Germline and genes: mouse. The read is 3 residues too short to cover the CDR3 end, so that end is filled in from the germline J gene. The V call is TRBV13-1, the J call TRBJ1-6, with 11 bases identical to TRBD1. TRBJ1-6 carries the ORF label, with uncertain function. The CDR3 has 15 amino acids. V shed 3 bases and J 4 bases; nucleotides not matched to a gene: 0. Germline CDR1 NSHNY, CDR2 SYGAGN. CDR3 loop: CASSGDRGYNSPLYF. The sequenced part of the CDR3 DNA is TGTGCCAGCAGTGGGGACAGGGGGTATAATTCGCCC.

Note on this clone: The germline and genes are mouse ones. The sequenced fragment ends 4 residues before the CDR3 boundary, so the rest is inferred from the germline J gene. The genes are TRBV13-1 and TRBJ2-1, with TRBD1 identical over 11 bases. Germline CDR1 reads NSHNY; CDR2 reads SYGAGN. The CDR3 runs to 14 residues. Trimming took 4 bases from V and 6 from J; bases not matched to a gene: 3. The CDR3 loop reads CASSSGTGGAEQFF. The part of the CDR3 DNA that was read is TGTGCCAGCAGTTCCGGGACAGGGGGTGCT.

This clone has ten or more counts. Gene labels here are mouse ones. Sequencing ends 4 residues short of the CDR3 end; the germline J gene provides the rest. The chain carries TRBV5 and TRBJ1-2, with a possible D match to TRBD1 (5 bases). CDR3 length equals 15 residues. Germline V lookup: CDR1 LGHNA, CDR2 YNLKQL (reference sequence). Trimming removed 0 bases from V and 0 bases from J, with 8 bases in between. The part of the CDR3 DNA that was read is TGTGCCAGCAGCCAAGAAGACAGAACAAACTCC. Translation: CASSQEDRTNS. In full, the CDR3 reads CASSQEDRTNSDYTF.

Points on this clone: All gene names here are mouse names. The DNA read from the CDR3 is TGTGCCTGGAGCCGGGACTGGGGGTAT. Its protein is CAWSRDWGY. The whole CDR3 protein is CAWSRDWGYEQYF. The gene calls are TRBV31 and TRBJ2-7; TRBD2 agrees at 11 bases. The read ends 4 residues early relative to the CDR3; the germline J gene fills the gap. This CDR3 is 13 amino acids long. Per germline, CDR1 GKSSPN and CDR2 SITVG.

Details on this clone: Gene names and germline match the mouse. From the germline J gene comes the end of the CDR3, since the read stops 4 residues before it. The V and J genes are TRBV1 and TRBJ1-1; TRBD1 aligns across 10 bases. The CDR3 extends over 15 amino acids. Germline CDR1 reads NSQYPW; CDR2 reads LRSPGD (reference sequence). The V segment lost 3 bases and the J segment 3 bases; nucleotides outside the gene matches: 4. CDR3 region: CTCSARQGAYTEVFF. The CDR3 DNA, read in part, is TGCACCTGCAGTGCCCGACAGGGGGCATACACA. Using reference TRBV1 and TRBJ1-1 for the parts outside the CDR3, the full variable domain is VTLLEQNPRWRLVPRGQAVNLRCILKNSQYPWMSWYQQDLQKQLQWLFTLRSPGDKEVKSLPGADYLATRVTDTELRLQVANMSQGRTLYCTCSARQGAYTEVFFGKGTRLTVV.

On this clone itself: Genes here carry mouse names. The read comes to an end 3 residues before the CDR3 does, leaving the germline J gene to fill in the end. This chain uses TRBV19 with TRBJ1-6, with a weak D call TRBD1 (5 bases). TRBJ1-6 is given ORF status, its function remaining uncertain. This CDR3 contains 13 residues. Germline V lookup: CDR1 FNHDT, CDR2 SITEND (reference sequence). The V end was cut by 5 bases, the J end by 4 bases, with 7 bases between. The sequenced CDR3 bases are TGTGCCAGCAGCAGGGAATATAATTCGCCC. Its protein is CASSREYNSP. In full, the CDR3 reads CASSREYNSPLYF.

A note on this clone: Germline and genes: mouse. The read comes to an end 4 residues before the CDR3 does, leaving the germline J gene to fill in the end. The chain recombines TRBV1 with TRBJ2-5; 9 positions match TRBD2. The CDR3 length is 14 residues. Germline CDR1 and CDR2: NSQYPW and LRSPGD (reference sequence). The sequenced CDR3 bases are TGCACCTGCAGTGCGTGGGGGGGCGCAGAC. Its translation: CTCSAWGGAD. The whole CDR3 sequence is CTCSAWGGADTQYF. Based on the CDR3 plus reference TRBV1 and TRBJ2-5, the full variable domain is VTLLEQNPRWRLVPRGQAVNLRCILKNSQYPWMSWYQQDLQKQLQWLFTLRSPGDKEVKSLPGADYLATRVTDTELRLQVANMSQGRTLYCTCSAWGGADTQYFGPGTRLLVL.

This clone was counted at least ten times. Mouse germline and gene names are used. The read terminates 4 residues ahead of where the CDR3 ends, so the germline J gene completes it. The chain links TRBV13-1 to TRBJ2-5; 9 bases fit TRBD2. Germline assignment: CDR1 NSHNY and CDR2 SYGAGN. This CDR3 is 14 amino acids long. The CDR3 loop reads CASSDLGGEDTQYF. The CDR3 DNA, read in part, is TGTGCCAGCAGTGATCTGGGGGGGGAAGAC.

Many counts were recorded for this clone. Germline and genes: mouse. The observed sequence ends 4 residues before the CDR3 terminus, with the missing tail filled in from the germline J gene. The chain joins TRBV12-1 to TRBJ2-5, with 10 bases matching TRBD2. The V gene end was trimmed by 0 bases and the J gene end by 3 bases; junction bases not matched to a gene: 5. Looked up from germline, CDR1 is SGHSN and CDR2 is HYEKVE. The CDR3 has 16 residues. The DNA read from the CDR3 is TGTGCCAGCTCTCTCGACACTGGGGGGGATCAAGAC. This encodes CASSLDTGGDQD. The whole CDR3 protein is CASSLDTGGDQDTQYF.

A word on this clone: Mouse germline and gene names are used. The observed sequence ends 4 residues before the CDR3 terminus, with the missing tail filled in from the germline J gene. This sequence joins TRBV1 and TRBJ2-2; TRBD1 matches at 12 bases. The J segment lost 6 bases and the V segment lost 0 bases, leaving 2 bases of the junction unmatched. Germline CDR1 NSQYPW, CDR2 LRSPGD (reference sequence). The CDR3 sequence is 16 residues long. CDR3 DNA, as far as it was read: TGCACCTGCAGTGCAGATCGGGACAGGGGGCCCGGG. This gives the protein CTCSADRDRGPG. From start to end, the CDR3 is CTCSADRDRGPGQLYF.

A word on this clone: Gene names and germline match the mouse. The read halts 4 residues ahead of the CDR3 end, with the missing end drawn from the germline J gene. The chain employs TRBV19 and TRBJ2-3; possible D gene TRBD2, 6 bases. The CDR3 sequence is 15 residues long. CDR1 and CDR2 from the germline V gene are FNHDT and SITEND (reference sequence). Trimming stripped 2 bases from V and 0 bases from J, with 10 bases between. The CDR3 loop is CASSIGTPSAETLYF. The CDR3 DNA, read in part, is TGTGCCAGCAGTATTGGGACTCCCAGTGCAGAA. Using reference TRBV19 and TRBJ2-3 for the parts outside the CDR3, the full variable domain is GGIITQTPKFLIGQEGQKLTLKCQQNFNHDTMYWYRQDSGKGLRLIYYSITENDLQKGDLSEGYDASREKKSSFSLTVTSAQKNEMAVFLCASSIGTPSAETLYFGSGTRLTVL.

By sample fraction, this clone is medium-sized. Mouse gene names and germline throughout. The read ends 4 residues before the CDR3 terminus; that terminus is restored from the germline J gene. V is TRBV16 and J is TRBJ1-2, with TRBD1 as a possible D gene (5 bases). Between the trimmed V and J ends, which lost 5 bases and 0 bases, there was a span of 10 bases. Germline assignment: CDR1 SGHSA and CDR2 FRNQAP. The CDR3 loop spans 14 amino acids. CDR3 protein: CASSPGLSNSDYTF. The sequenced part of the CDR3 DNA is TGTGCAAGCAGCCCGGGACTGTCAAACTCC.

This clone was detected many times. Gene names refer to mouse genes. Read sequence stops 4 residues before the CDR3 end, and the germline J gene provides the missing end. The chain recombines TRBV17 with TRBJ2-3; TRBD2 matches at 8 bases. Germline V gene lookup returns CDR1 MNHDT and CDR2 YYDKIL. This CDR3 is 18 amino acids long. Trimming took 1 base from V and 0 from J; bases not matched to a gene: 9. The CDR3 is CASSRGLLGGASAETLYF. The sequenced part of the CDR3 DNA is TGTGCTAGCAGTAGAGGCCTCTTGGGGGGGGCTAGTGCAGAA.